Listed below are T cell receptor beta chains from one sample, sequenced in a study of response to subunit inactivated influenza vaccine. TCRdb re-analysed the RT-PCR reads in MiXCR, keeping a single row per CDR3 protein. Among about 650,000 distinct CDR3 sequences listed, 13% to 15% were seen once. The sample in question was PBMCs from blood, obtained 14 to 15 days before vaccination. The receptors stem from a man in his forties or fifties who received an inactivated influenza vaccine. The CDR3 runs from the conserved cysteine through the conserved F or W. Fields, in order: D gene, CDR3 length, clone size, V gene, J gene, CDR3 protein, CDR3 DNA. A D gene is named only where the DNA matches it firmly. Clone sizes are given selectively: once, few, many, or a class where the clone is expanded.

-	13	few	TRBV2	TRBJ2-1	CASSEYRVDEQFF	TGTGCCAGCAGTGAATACAGGGTAGATGAGCAGTTCTTC
-	15	-	TRBV6-1	TRBJ1-6	CASNKRRGGDSPLHF	TGTGCCAGCAATAAGAGGCGGGGTGGTGATTCACCCCTCCACTTT
-	14	-	TRBV7-3	TRBJ2-2	CASSLTSRAGELFF	TGTGCCAGCAGCTTAACGTCGCGGGCCGGGGAGCTGTTTTTT
TRBD2	16	few	TRBV5-6	TRBJ2-2	CASSRRDYGGTGELFF	TGTGCCAGCAGCCGTCGGGACTACGGGGGCACCGGGGAGCTGTTTTTT
-	16	few	TRBV9	TRBJ2-3	CASSVATGDVPNTQYF	TGTGCCAGCAGCGTAGCGACCGGGGACGTCCCAAATACGCAGTATTTT
TRBD2	15	-	TRBV27	TRBJ2-3	CASSLGRVVTDTQYF	TGTGCCAGCAGTTTAGGGAGGGTTGTCACAGATACGCAGTATTTT
-	14	many	TRBV12-3/TRBV12-4	TRBJ1-5	CASRGTSTNQPQHF	TGTGCCAGCAGGGGGACCAGTACCAATCAGCCCCAGCATTTT
-	13	few	TRBV29-1	TRBJ1-3	CSVGHGHGNTIYF	TGCAGCGTTGGTCATGGGCACGGAAACACCATATATTTT
TRBD1	16	few	TRBV27	TRBJ1-5	CASRPGTGLGNQPQHF	TGTGCCAGCCGTCCCGGGACAGGGTTGGGCAATCAGCCCCAGCATTTT
TRBD2	16	-	TRBV12-3/TRBV12-4	TRBJ2-5	CASSSIAGGPPEAQYF	TGTGCCAGCAGCTCAATAGCGGGGGGGCCCCCAGAGGCCCAGTACTTC
-	13	many	TRBV10-2	TRBJ2-7	CASSGLLAGEQYF	TGCGCCAGCAGTGGGCTTTTAGCAGGCGAGCAGTACTTC
-	13	few	TRBV20-1	TRBJ2-7	CSASQQGFYEQYF	TGCAGTGCTAGCCAACAGGGTTTCTACGAGCAGTACTTC